Below, one T cell receptor beta chain is given with its context. The data stem from a study of neoadjuvant anti-PD-1 for oral cavity cancer. Time point specified: after neoadjuvant nivolumab, at surgical resection. The table came from immunoSEQ multiplex PCR; TCRdb's copy has only in-frame clones and leaves some out. The top ten hold about 3.4% of the sample, which has some 31,000 clones, just under 80% seen once. The V gene's germline CDR1 is SNHLY and CDR2 FYNNEI. Trimming pared 8 bases from V and 4 bases from J, leaving 6 bases between. This CDR3 contains 11 residues. This sequence joins TRBV2 and TRBJ2-1; D not resolved. The specimen comprised PBMCs, sampled after nivolumab (anti-PD-1) treatment. The sequence was collected from a person aged 35 to 85 with oral cavity squamous cell carcinoma. The CDR3 DNA follows: TGTGCCAGCGGCCAGTACAATGAGCAGTTCTTC. This gives the protein CASGQYNEQFF.